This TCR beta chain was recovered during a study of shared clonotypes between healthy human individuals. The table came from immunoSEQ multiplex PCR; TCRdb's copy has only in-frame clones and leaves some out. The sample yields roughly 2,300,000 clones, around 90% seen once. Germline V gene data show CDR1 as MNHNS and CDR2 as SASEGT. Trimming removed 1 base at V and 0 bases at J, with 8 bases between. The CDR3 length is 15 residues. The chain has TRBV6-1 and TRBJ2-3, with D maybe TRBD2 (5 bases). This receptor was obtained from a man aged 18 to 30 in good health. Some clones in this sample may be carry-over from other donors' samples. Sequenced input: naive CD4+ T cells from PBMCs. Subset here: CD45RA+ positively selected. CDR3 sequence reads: CASSEGPGSTDTQYF. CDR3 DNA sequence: TGTGCCAGCAGTGAAGGTCCGGGGAGCACAGATACGCAGTATTTT.